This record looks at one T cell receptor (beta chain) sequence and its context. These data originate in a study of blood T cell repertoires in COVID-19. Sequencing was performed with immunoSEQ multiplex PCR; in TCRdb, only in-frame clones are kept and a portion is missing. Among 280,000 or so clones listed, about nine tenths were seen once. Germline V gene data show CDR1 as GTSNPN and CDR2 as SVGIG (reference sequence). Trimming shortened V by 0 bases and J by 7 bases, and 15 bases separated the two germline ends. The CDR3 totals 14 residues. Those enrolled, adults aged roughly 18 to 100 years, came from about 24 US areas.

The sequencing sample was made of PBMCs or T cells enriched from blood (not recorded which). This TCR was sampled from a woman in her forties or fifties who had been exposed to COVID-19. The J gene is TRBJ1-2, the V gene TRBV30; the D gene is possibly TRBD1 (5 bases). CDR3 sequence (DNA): TGTGCCTGGAGTGTACTTCCAGGGAGGGGTGGCTACACCTTC. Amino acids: CAWSVLPGRGGYTF. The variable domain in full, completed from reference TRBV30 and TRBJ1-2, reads SQTIHQWPATLVQPVGSPLSLECTVEGTSNPNLYWYRQAAGRGLQLLFYSVGIGQISSEVPQNLSASRPQDRQFILSSKKLLLSDSGFYLCAWSVLPGRGGYTFGSGTRLTVV.